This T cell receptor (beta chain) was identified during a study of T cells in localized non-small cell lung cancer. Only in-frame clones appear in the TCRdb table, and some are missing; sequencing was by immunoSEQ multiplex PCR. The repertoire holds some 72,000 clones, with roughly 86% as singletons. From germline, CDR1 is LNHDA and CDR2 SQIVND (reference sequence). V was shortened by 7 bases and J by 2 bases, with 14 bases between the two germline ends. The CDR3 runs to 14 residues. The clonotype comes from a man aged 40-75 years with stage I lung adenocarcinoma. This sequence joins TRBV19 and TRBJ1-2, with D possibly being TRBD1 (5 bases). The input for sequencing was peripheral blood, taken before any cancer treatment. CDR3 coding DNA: TGTGCCAGTAACAAAAGAGGGGAAAACTATGGCTACACCTTC. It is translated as CASNKRGENYGYTF. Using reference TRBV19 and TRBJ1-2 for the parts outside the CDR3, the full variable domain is DGGITQSPKYLFRKEGQNVTLSCEQNLNHDAMYWYRQDPGQGLRLIYYSQIVNDFQKGDIAEGYSVSREKKESFPLTVTSAQKNPTAFYLCASNKRGENYGYTFGSGTRLTVV.